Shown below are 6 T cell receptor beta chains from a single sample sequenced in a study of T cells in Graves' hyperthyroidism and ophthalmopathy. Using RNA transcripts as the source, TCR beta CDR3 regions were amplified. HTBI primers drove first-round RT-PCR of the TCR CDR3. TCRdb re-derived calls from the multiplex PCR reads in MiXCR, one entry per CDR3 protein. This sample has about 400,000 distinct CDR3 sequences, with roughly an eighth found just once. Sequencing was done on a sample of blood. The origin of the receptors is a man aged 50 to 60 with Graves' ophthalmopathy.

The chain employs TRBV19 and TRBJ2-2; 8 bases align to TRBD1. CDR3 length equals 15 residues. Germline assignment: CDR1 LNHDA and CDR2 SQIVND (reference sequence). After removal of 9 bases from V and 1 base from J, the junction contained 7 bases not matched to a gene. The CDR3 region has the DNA TGTGCCAGCGTTATCGGGACAGGGAACACCGGGGAGCTGTTTTTT. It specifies CASVIGTGNTGELFF. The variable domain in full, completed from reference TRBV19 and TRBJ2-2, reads DGGITQSPKYLFRKEGQNVTLSCEQNLNHDAMYWYRQDPGQGLRLIYYSQIVNDFQKGDIAEGYSVSREKKESFPLTVTSAQKNPTAFYLCASVIGTGNTGELFFGEGSRLTVL.

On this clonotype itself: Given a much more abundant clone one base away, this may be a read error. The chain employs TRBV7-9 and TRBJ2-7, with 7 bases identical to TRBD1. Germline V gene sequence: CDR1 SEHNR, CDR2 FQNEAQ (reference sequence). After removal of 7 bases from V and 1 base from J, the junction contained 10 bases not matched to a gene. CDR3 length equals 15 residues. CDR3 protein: CASNAGQATSYEQYF. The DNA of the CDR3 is TGTGCCAGCAACGCCGGACAGGCGACTTCCTACGAGCAGTACTTC.

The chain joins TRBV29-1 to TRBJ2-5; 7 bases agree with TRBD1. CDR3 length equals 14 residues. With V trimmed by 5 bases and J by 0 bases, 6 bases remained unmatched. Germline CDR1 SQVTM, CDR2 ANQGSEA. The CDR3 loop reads CSVYSGQNQETQYF. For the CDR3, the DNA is TGCAGCGTTTACTCGGGACAGAACCAAGAGACCCAGTACTTC.

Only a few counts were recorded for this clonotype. CDR3 bases: TGTGCCACCAGCAGCTCTAGCGGGACAGATACGCAGTATTTT. It codes for CATSSSSGTDTQYF. The chain links TRBV15 to TRBJ2-3; 8 nucleotides line up with TRBD2. The trim removed 3 bases at V and 3 bases at J, leaving 2 bases unmatched. CDR3 length: 14 amino acids. Germline V lookup: CDR1 LNHNV, CDR2 YYDKDF (reference sequence).

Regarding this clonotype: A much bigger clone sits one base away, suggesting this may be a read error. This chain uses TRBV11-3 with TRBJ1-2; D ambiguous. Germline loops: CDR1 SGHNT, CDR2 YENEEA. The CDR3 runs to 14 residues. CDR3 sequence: CASGLLRRADGYTF. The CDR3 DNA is TGTGCCAGCGGCTTATTACGGCGGGCTGATGGCTACACCTTC.

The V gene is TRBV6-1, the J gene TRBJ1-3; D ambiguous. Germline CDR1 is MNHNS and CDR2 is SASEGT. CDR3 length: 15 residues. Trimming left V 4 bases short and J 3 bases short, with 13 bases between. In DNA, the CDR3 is TGTGCCAGCAGTGCCCCGACGGTCGGTGGAAACACCATATATTTT. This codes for CASSAPTVGGNTIYF.